These 10 T cell receptor beta chains were all obtained from the same sample, sequenced in a study of cytomegalovirus exposure and HLA in healthy donors. Vbeta (60) and Jbeta (13) primers were used in the PCR. The method was immunoSEQ multiplex PCR; TCRdb's version includes in-frame clones alone and lacks a portion of them. The repertoire holds 150,000 to 200,000 clones, with 80% to 90% as singletons. The sequenced sample was PBMCs. These TCRs come from a girl aged 2-10 years in good health and CMV-seropositive.

V is TRBV7-2 and J is TRBJ1-2; a weak D match, TRBD1 (5 bases). CDR1 and CDR2 from the germline V gene are SGHTA and FQGNSA. V lost 1 base, J lost 0 bases, and 9 bases lay in between. The CDR3 contains 15 residues. This CDR3 is CASSLGRGSNYGYTF. CDR3 nucleotides: TGTGCCAGCAGCTTAGGTCGGGGGTCTAACTATGGCTACACCTTC.

The chain carries TRBV30 and TRBJ1-2; D remains ambiguous. The V gene lost 0 bases and the J gene lost 7 bases, with 21 bases spanning the gap. CDR1 GTSNPN and CDR2 SVGIG come from the germline V gene (reference sequence). The CDR3 is made up of 16 amino acids. CDR3 sequence reads: CAWSVRGLVAVIGYTF. The CDR3 nucleotides read TGTGCCTGGAGTGTACGTGGGTTGGTAGCGGTGATTGGCTACACCTTC.

The gene calls are TRBV2 and TRBJ2-7, with D possibly being TRBD1 (5 bases). Germline loops: CDR1 SNHLY, CDR2 FYNNEI. Trimming pared 0 bases from V and 0 bases from J, leaving 9 bases between. The CDR3 loop spans 15 amino acids. CDR3 region: CASSEAAGFSYEQYF. In nucleotides, the CDR3 is TGTGCCAGCAGTGAAGCGGCAGGGTTCTCCTACGAGCAGTACTTC.

The chain couples TRBV30 to TRBJ2-1, with D maybe TRBD2 (6 bases). Trimming took off 3 bases at V and 5 bases at J, with 14 bases between the two ends. The CDR3 covers 14 residues. Germline assignment: CDR1 GTSNPN and CDR2 SVGIG (reference sequence). The CDR3 nucleotides are TGTGCCTGGAGCTACGGAGGGCCAAACAATGAGCAGTTCTTC. It is translated as CAWSYGGPNNEQFF.

V gene TRBV11-2 combines with J gene TRBJ1-1; 9 bases align to TRBD1. The CDR3 sequence is 15 residues long. Trimming cost V 5 bases and J 3 bases; bases outside gene matches: 7. Germline values: CDR1 SGHAT, CDR2 FQNNGV. CDR3: CASSQYRGHHTEAFF. The CDR3 bases are TGTGCCAGCAGCCAATACAGGGGGCACCACACTGAAGCTTTCTTT. The full variable domain, its missing parts supplied by reference TRBV11-2 and TRBJ1-1, is EAGVAQSPRYKIIEKRQSVAFWCNPISGHATLYWYQQILGQGPKLLIQFQNNGVVDDSQLPKDRFSAERLKGVDSTLKIQPAKLEDSAVYLCASSQYRGHHTEAFFGQGTRLTVV.

This clone was recorded once. This sequence joins TRBV5-5 and TRBJ2-4, with TRBD1 identical over 7 bases. CDR1 and CDR2 (germline): SGHKS, YYEKEE (reference sequence). This CDR3 comprises 18 residues. V was pared by 4 bases and J by 11 bases, with 24 bases of the junction left unmatched. CDR3 sequence reads: CASSPDPTGALGSTVQYF. For the CDR3, the DNA is TGTGCCAGCAGCCCAGATCCTACAGGGGCCCTCGGCAGTACGGTTCAGTACTTC.

J is TRBJ1-5 and V is TRBV27; D may be TRBD1 (5 bases). Germline V gene sequence: CDR1 MNHEY, CDR2 SMNVEV (reference sequence). The V and J ends lost 2 bases and 3 bases respectively, with 11 bases between them. The CDR3 sequence is 15 residues long. The chain's CDR3 is CASSLGWGPNQPQHF. The CDR3 region has the DNA TGTGCCAGCAGTTTAGGGTGGGGCCCCAATCAGCCCCAGCATTTT.

The genes are TRBV5-1 and TRBJ2-2, with D possibly being TRBD1 (6 bases). The CDR3 spans 15 residues. Germline loops: CDR1 SGHRS, CDR2 YFSETQ. The germline V and J ends were trimmed by 4 bases and 2 bases, with 12 bases remaining between them. CDR3 sequence: CASSPGAPNTGELFF. The CDR3 bases are TGCGCCAGCAGCCCAGGGGCCCCAAACACCGGGGAGCTGTTTTTT.

V gene TRBV11-3 combines with J gene TRBJ1-4; TRBD1 might be the D (6 bases). The CDR3 consists of 14 residues. V was cut by 5 bases and J by 5 bases, with 12 bases left in between. CDR1 and CDR2 (germline): SGHNT, YENEEA. The CDR3 region is CASSPGAVNEKLFF. The CDR3 DNA reads as TGTGCCAGCAGCCCAGGGGCCGTGAATGAAAAACTGTTTTTT.

The CDR3 is CATSRDRASHEQYF. CDR3 coding DNA: TGTGCCACTTCCCGGGACAGGGCGTCCCACGAGCAGTACTTC. J is TRBJ2-7 and V is TRBV28, with TRBD1 identical over 9 bases. This CDR3 spans 14 amino acids. V shed 10 bases, J shed 5 bases, and the junction held 12 bases outside the gene matches. The germline V gene has CDR1 MDHEN and CDR2 SYDVKM.